The next 19 T cell receptor beta chains were all read from a single sample in a study of cytomegalovirus exposure and HLA in healthy donors. The method was immunoSEQ multiplex PCR; TCRdb's version includes in-frame clones alone and lacks a portion of them. This sample has about 220,000 clones, with approximately 87% found just once. The sample comprised PBMCs. These receptors were taken from a man younger than 35 in good health and CMV-seronegative.

V is TRBV2 and J is TRBJ2-1; 7 nucleotides align to TRBD2. This CDR3 contains 11 residues. Per germline, CDR1 SNHLY and CDR2 FYNNEI. The junction had 5 bases not matched to a gene; V was cut back by 3 bases and J by 15 bases. CDR3 DNA: TGTGCCAGCAGTGAGACTAGCTGGGTGTTCTTC. Translated: CASSETSWVFF.

This chain links TRBV9 with TRBJ2-1; 10 nucleotides match TRBD2. This CDR3 has 16 amino acids. V lost 0 bases, J lost 10 bases, and 10 bases stayed unmatched. Looked up from germline, CDR1 is SGDLS and CDR2 is YYNGEE. The DNA for the CDR3 is TGTGCCAGCAGCGTAGGAACAGCGGGAGGGATCCGAGAGCAGTTCTTC. Protein sequence: CASSVGTAGGIREQFF.

CDR3: CASRNRVLVSYNEQFF. In DNA, the CDR3 is TGTGCCAGCAGAAACAGAGTCCTTGTCTCCTACAATGAGCAGTTCTTC. The rearrangement uses TRBV13 and TRBJ2-1; no firm D call. Germline assignment: CDR1 PRHDT and CDR2 FYEKMQ (reference sequence). There are 16 residues in the CDR3. Trimming shortened V by 6 bases and J by 0 bases, and 15 bases separated the two germline ends.

The chain uses TRBV5-6 and TRBJ2-1; 10 nucleotides align to TRBD2. V lost 7 bases, J lost 10 bases, and 14 bases stayed unmatched. The CDR3 has 15 amino acids. CDR1 is SGHDT, CDR2 YYEEEE, per germline. CDR3 in amino acids: CASAWSGRAWDEQFF. The DNA for the CDR3 is TGTGCCAGCGCGTGGAGCGGGAGGGCCTGGGACGAGCAGTTCTTC.

This chain connects TRBV12-5 to TRBJ1-4; D uncertain. The CDR3 is 12 residues long. The germline V gene has CDR1 LGHNT and CDR2 FRNRAP. V was clipped by 1 base and J by 7 bases, with 4 bases between them. CDR3 sequence reads: CASGLASEKLFF. In DNA, the CDR3 is TGTGCTAGTGGTTTGGCTTCTGAAAAACTGTTTTTT.

The V gene is TRBV6-1, the J gene TRBJ2-2; D uncertain. The CDR3 is made up of 16 amino acids. Germline V CDR1 and CDR2: MNHNS, SASEGT. V was shortened by 2 bases and J by 4 bases, with 14 bases between the two germline ends. CDR3 nucleotide sequence: TGTGCCAGCAGTGAATATCACCCTGGCAGCACCGGGGAGCTGTTTTTT. Translation gives CASSEYHPGSTGELFF.

This sequence joins TRBV2 and TRBJ1-6; D unresolved. V lost 7 bases, J lost 6 bases, and 16 bases lay in between. The CDR3 runs 15 residues. Germline-derived CDR1 and CDR2 are SNHLY and FYNNEI. The CDR3 DNA is TGTGCCAGCACCCTTGACGGGATTCCTAATTCACCCCTCCACTTT. It encodes CASTLDGIPNSPLHF.

This rearrangement joins TRBV4-2 to TRBJ2-3; 7 bases align to TRBD2. This CDR3 comprises 15 residues. J gave up 2 bases and V 5 bases, and 7 bases lay outside the gene matches. Germline V gene sequence: CDR1 LGHNA, CDR2 YNFKEQ. The CDR3 nucleotides are TGTGCCAGCAGCTTGGAACTAGCGTACACAGATACGCAGTATTTT. Amino acid sequence: CASSLELAYTDTQYF.

A single count supports this clone. The J gene is TRBJ2-7, the V gene TRBV9; 11 bases align to TRBD1. V shed 3 bases and J 3 bases; nucleotides not matched to a gene: 5. The CDR3 extends over 15 amino acids. The V gene's germline CDR1 is SGDLS and CDR2 YYNGEE. DNA of the CDR3: TGTGCCAGCAGCGACGGACAGGGGGCGGGCTACGAGCAGTACTTC. Translation: CASSDGQGAGYEQYF.

In this sample, this clone turned up once. The J gene is TRBJ1-5, the V gene TRBV5-3; D gene unclear. TRBV5-3 counts as an open reading frame of uncertain function. V lost 0 bases and J 4 bases, leaving 11 bases between the germline ends. The CDR3 runs to 15 residues. The CDR3 DNA follows: TGTGCCAGAAGCTTGGCTAGAGGAAAAAATCAGCCCCAGCATTTT. Translating gives CARSLARGKNQPQHF.

The chain combines TRBV4-1 with TRBJ2-7; 7 nucleotides match TRBD1. With V trimmed by 2 bases and J by 0 bases, 4 bases remained unmatched. Germline V gives CDR1 MGHRA, CDR2 YSYEKL. The CDR3 runs to 15 residues. The CDR3 DNA follows: TGCGCCAGCAGCCAAAGGGACAGAGCCTCCTACGAGCAGTACTTC. Translated: CASSQRDRASYEQYF.

The chain couples TRBV6-4 to TRBJ2-1; D may be TRBD1 (6 bases). Trimming removed 8 bases from V and 7 bases from J, with 15 bases in between. Germline V gene sequence: CDR1 MRHNA, CDR2 SNTAGT. The CDR3 consists of 13 residues. CDR3 in amino acids: CASGGQPGNEQFF. The CDR3 nucleotides read TGTGCCAGCGGGGGCCAGCCGGGTAATGAGCAGTTCTTC.

V gene TRBV27 combines with J gene TRBJ2-2; tentatively, D is TRBD2 (5 bases). The germline V gene encodes CDR1 MNHEY and CDR2 SMNVEV (reference sequence). The CDR3 is 14 amino acids. Trimming stripped 2 bases from V and 5 bases from J, with 9 bases between. The CDR3 DNA is TGTGCCAGCAGTTTAAGTCGGGGTACCGGGGAGCTGTTTTTT. Encoded protein: CASSLSRGTGELFF.

The rearrangement uses TRBV4-3 and TRBJ2-7; D is unclear. CDR1 is LGHNA and CDR2 is YSLEER in the germline V gene. The CDR3 is 13 amino acids. The germline V and J ends were trimmed by 2 bases and 7 bases, with 12 bases remaining between them. CDR3 sequence reads: CASSQTVLIEQYF. The CDR3 nucleotides read TGCGCCAGCAGCCAAACTGTCCTAATTGAGCAGTACTTC.

This clone was recorded once. The rearrangement links TRBV27 to TRBJ1-1; 8 bases are shared with TRBD1. Looked up from germline, CDR1 is MNHEY and CDR2 is SMNVEV (reference sequence). Losses at the gene ends were 11 bases for V and 3 bases for J; bases not matched to a gene: 8. The CDR3 runs to 13 residues. CDR3 sequence reads: CALLGQADTEAFF. CDR3 bases: TGTGCCCTATTGGGACAGGCAGACACTGAAGCTTTCTTT.

This chain connects TRBV27 to TRBJ2-1; 7 bases line up with TRBD1. Germline CDR1 reads MNHEY; CDR2 reads SMNVEV (reference sequence). This CDR3 has 12 amino acids. J lost 7 bases, V lost 4 bases, and 1 base had no gene match. The CDR3 region has the DNA TGTGCCAGCAGTTCAGGGGGAAATGAGCAGTTCTTC. Encoded protein: CASSSGGNEQFF.

The chain links TRBV7-2 to TRBJ2-5, with a weak D call TRBD1 (5 bases). V shed 5 bases and J shed 5 bases, with 12 bases lying between them. Germline CDR1 and CDR2: SGHTA and FQGNSA. The CDR3 contains 13 residues. The CDR3 DNA reads TGTGCCAGCAGCCCATATAAGGGGGAGACCCAGTACTTC. Translated: CASSPYKGETQYF. The full variable domain, its missing parts supplied by reference TRBV7-2 and TRBJ2-5, is GAGVSQSPSNKVTEKGKDVELRCDPISGHTALYWYRQSLGQGLEFLIYFQGNSAPDKSGLPSDRFSAERTGGSVSTLTIQRTQQEDSAVYLCASSPYKGETQYFGPGTRLLVL.

This chain links TRBV2 with TRBJ2-2; possibly TRBD2 for D (6 bases). V lost 7 bases and J lost 7, with 10 bases in between. The CDR3 loop spans 12 amino acids. Germline lookup yields CDR1 SNHLY and CDR2 FYNNEI. The CDR3 nucleotides read TGTGCCAGCACCATGACTAGCGGGGAGCTGTTTTTT. Encoded protein: CASTMTSGELFF.

The CDR3 reads CAWSVLVGGSDTQYF. CDR3 DNA: TGTGCCTGGAGTGTACTTGTGGGGGGTAGCGATACGCAGTATTTT. The chain recombines TRBV30 with TRBJ2-3, with TRBD2 as a possible D gene (6 bases). The germline CDR1 and CDR2 sequences are GTSNPN and SVGIG (reference sequence). V shed 0 bases and J shed 6 bases, with 16 bases lying between them. The CDR3 spans 15 residues.